A selection of T cell receptor beta chains follows, all from one sample in a study of breast tumors, draining lymph nodes, adjacent tissues. TCRdb used MiXCR to reprocess the multiplex PCR reads, holding one entry per CDR3 protein. This sample has 55,000 to 75,000 distinct CDR3 sequences, with roughly 40% found just once. Material for sequencing was breast tumor tissue. Source of these receptors: a female donor with breast cancer. Some clones in this sample may be carry-over from other donors' samples. CDR3s include the opening cysteine and the closing phenylalanine or tryptophan. The order of the fields is D gene, V gene, clone size, J gene, CDR3 protein, CDR3 DNA. The D gene is left open where the match is weak. Clone size appears in some rows only: once, few, many, or a class for an expanded clone.

D: -; V: TRBV2; size: once; J: TRBJ2-7; CDR3: CASNVEGKSSYEQYF; DNA: TGTGCCAGCAATGTTGAGGGTAAAAGCTCCTACGAGCAGTACTTC
D: TRBD2; V: TRBV6-5; size: many; J: TRBJ2-1; CDR3: CASSYRAGVDNEQFF; DNA: TGTGCCAGCAGTTATCGGGCGGGAGTTGACAATGAGCAGTTCTTC
D: -; V: TRBV6-1; size: many; J: TRBJ1-4; CDR3: CASSELRGANEKLFF; DNA: TGTGCCAGCAGTGAACTTCGGGGAGCTAATGAAAAACTGTTTTTT
D: -; V: TRBV24-1; size: many; J: TRBJ1-3; CDR3: CAGPCGVSSGNTIYF; DNA: TGTGCCGGACCGTGCGGGGTTAGCTCTGGAAACACCATATATTTT
D: TRBD1; V: TRBV9; size: -; J: TRBJ2-5; CDR3: CACYGQGAGETQYF; DNA: TGTGCCTGCTACGGACAGGGGGCGGGGGAGACCCAGTACTTC
D: TRBD2; V: TRBV5-4; size: -; J: TRBJ2-1; CDR3: CASSYVAGEVYNEQFF; DNA: TGTGCCAGCAGCTACGTAGCGGGAGAGGTGTACAATGAGCAGTTCTTC
D: -; V: TRBV5-1; size: -; J: TRBJ1-3; CDR3: CASSSSPTASSGNTIYF; DNA: TGCGCCAGCAGCTCCTCACCGACAGCGAGCTCTGGAAACACCATATATTTT
D: TRBD2; V: TRBV5-1; size: -; J: TRBJ2-3; CDR3: CASSWGGRTDTQYF; DNA: TGCGCCAGCAGCTGGGGGGGTCGCACAGATACGCAGTATTTT
D: TRBD1; V: TRBV20-1; size: many; J: TRBJ2-7; CDR3: CSAGDRSLYEQYF; DNA: TGCAGTGCAGGGGACAGGTCGTTGTACGAGCAGTACTTC
D: -; V: TRBV20-1; size: many; J: TRBJ1-5; CDR3: CSARDTFNQPQHF; DNA: TGCAGTGCTAGAGATACCTTCAATCAGCCCCAGCATTTT
D: -; V: TRBV4-1; size: many; J: TRBJ1-3; CDR3: CASSQETSYGNTIYF; DNA: TGCGCCAGCAGCCAAGAAACATCTTATGGAAACACCATATATTTT
D: TRBD1; V: TRBV6-5; size: many; J: TRBJ1-6; CDR3: CASSYDRVNSPLHF; DNA: TGTGCCAGCAGTTACGACAGGGTAAATTCACCCCTCCACTTT
D: -; V: TRBV29-1; size: many; J: TRBJ2-3; CDR3: CSVEDDNRADQYF; DNA: TGCAGCGTTGAAGATGACAACAGGGCGGATCAGTATTTT
D: TRBD2; V: TRBV2; size: many; J: TRBJ2-1; CDR3: CASSESLAGVWYNEQFF; DNA: TGTGCCAGCAGTGAAAGCCTAGCGGGGGTGTGGTACAATGAGCAGTTCTTC
D: -; V: TRBV6-5; size: many; J: TRBJ2-7; CDR3: CASSEQGSPTYEQYF; DNA: TGTGCCAGCAGCGAACAGGGCTCCCCCACCTACGAGCAGTACTTC
D: -; V: TRBV29-1; size: few; J: TRBJ1-2; CDR3: CSVVVGNYGYTF; DNA: TGCAGCGTTGTGGTCGGAAACTATGGCTACACCTTC
D: -; V: TRBV10-1; size: -; J: TRBJ2-3; CDR3: CASSEGASDTQYF; DNA: TGCGCCAGCAGTGAGGGTGCATCAGATACGCAGTATTTT
D: -; V: TRBV20-1; size: many; J: TRBJ1-4; CDR3: CSARGGMEKLFF; DNA: TGCAGTGCTAGAGGCGGTATGGAAAAACTGTTTTTT
D: TRBD2; V: TRBV2; size: -; J: TRBJ2-1; CDR3: CASSESTAGPPYNEQFF; DNA: TGTGCCAGCAGTGAATCGACAGCGGGGCCCCCCTACAATGAACAGTTCTTC
D: -; V: TRBV13; size: many; J: TRBJ2-7; CDR3: CASSLHYEQYF; DNA: TGTGCCAGCAGCCTGCACTACGAGCAGTACTTC
D: -; V: TRBV6-5; size: -; J: TRBJ1-1; CDR3: CASSFAGTPQAFF; DNA: TGTGCCAGCAGTTTCGCCGGGACTCCTCAAGCTTTCTTT
D: -; V: TRBV20-1; size: -; J: TRBJ1-2; CDR3: CSASLVGGAYGYTF; DNA: TGCAGTGCTAGCTTAGTCGGGGGGGCCTATGGCTACACCTTC
D: TRBD2; V: TRBV5-4; size: -; J: TRBJ2-5; CDR3: CASSLIGDSGGRDQETQYF; DNA: TGTGCCAGCAGCTTAATCGGCGATAGCGGGGGCCGTGACCAAGAGACCCAGTACTTC
D: TRBD1; V: TRBV18; size: many; J: TRBJ2-7; CDR3: CASSPRGPGYEQYF; DNA: TGTGCCAGCTCACCCAGGGGGCCGGGCTACGAGCAGTACTTC
D: -; V: TRBV9; size: once; J: TRBJ2-1; CDR3: CASSQVNTGEQFF; DNA: TGTGCCAGCAGCCAAGTAAACACCGGGGAGCAGTTCTTC
D: -; V: TRBV12-3/TRBV12-4; size: once; J: TRBJ2-5; CDR3: CASSQGGVRTGQETQYF; DNA: TGTGCCAGCAGTCAAGGAGGGGTTAGAACAGGCCAAGAGACCCAGTACTTC
D: -; V: TRBV9; size: -; J: TRBJ1-5; CDR3: CASSVGGVAGQPPHF; DNA: TGTGCCAGCAGCGTGGGGGGCGTAGCGGGTCAGCCCCCGCATTTT
D: TRBD1; V: TRBV7-2; size: -; J: TRBJ2-7; CDR3: CASSLLPGQGAYEQYF; DNA: TGTGCCAGCAGCTTACTCCCGGGACAGGGGGCCTACGAGCAGTACTTC
D: -; V: TRBV27; size: -; J: TRBJ2-1; CDR3: CASSLSRKTYNEQFF; DNA: TGTGCCAGCAGTTTAAGTAGGAAGACCTACAATGAGCAGTTCTTC
D: -; V: TRBV2; size: many; J: TRBJ2-3; CDR3: CASRRPQAGQDTQYF; DNA: TGTGCCAGCAGAAGACCTCAGGCAGGGCAAGATACGCAGTATTTT
D: TRBD1; V: TRBV20-1; size: -; J: TRBJ1-5; CDR3: CSARGYRGRNVANQPQHF; DNA: TGCAGTGCTAGAGGATACAGGGGGCGAAACGTGGCTAATCAGCCCCAGCATTTT
D: -; V: TRBV7-2; size: many; J: TRBJ1-2; CDR3: CASSPSAGGRGYTF; DNA: TGTGCCAGCAGCCCCAGCGCGGGTGGACGCGGCTACACCTTC
D: -; V: TRBV29-1; size: -; J: TRBJ2-3; CDR3: CSQSGVGGGTDTQYF; DNA: TGCAGCCAATCGGGGGTGGGGGGAGGAACAGATACGCAGTATTTT
D: TRBD1; V: TRBV10-2; size: many; J: TRBJ1-1; CDR3: CASSDRGPSEAFF; DNA: TGCGCCAGCAGCGACAGGGGGCCATCTGAAGCTTTCTTT
D: -; V: TRBV5-1; size: many; J: TRBJ1-2; CDR3: CASSLAGGGGYTF; DNA: TGCGCCAGCAGCTTGGCCGGAGGAGGGGGCTACACCTTC
D: -; V: TRBV2; size: -; J: TRBJ2-2; CDR3: CAGSENQGELFF; DNA: TGCGCCGGCAGTGAAAATCAAGGGGAGCTGTTTTTT
D: -; V: TRBV11-2; size: -; J: TRBJ1-1; CDR3: CASSLPGTLGNTEAFF; DNA: TGTGCCAGCAGCCTTCCCGGGACACTGGGGAACACTGAAGCTTTCTTT
D: TRBD1; V: TRBV7-7; size: many; J: TRBJ2-5; CDR3: CASSRWDSTQETQHF; DNA: TGTGCTAGCAGCCGATGGGACAGCACCCAAGAGACCCAGCACTTC
D: -; V: TRBV7-8; size: many; J: TRBJ2-7; CDR3: CASSLKLAFYEQYF; DNA: TGTGCCAGCAGCCTTAAGCTGGCTTTCTACGAGCAGTACTTC
D: -; V: TRBV28; size: -; J: TRBJ1-2; CDR3: CASSAGVDYGYTF; DNA: TGTGCCAGCAGTGCCGGGGTTGACTATGGCTACACCTTC
D: -; V: TRBV9; size: many; J: TRBJ1-3; CDR3: CASSPDSNTIYF; DNA: TGTGCCAGCAGCCCCGATTCAAACACCATATATTTT
D: TRBD1; V: TRBV29-1; size: once; J: TRBJ2-1; CDR3: CSSPTGSSTHNEQFF; DNA: TGCAGCTCACCGACAGGGTCGTCTACTCACAATGAGCAGTTCTTC
D: -; V: TRBV6-5; size: -; J: TRBJ1-5; CDR3: CASSNSRNQPQHF; DNA: TGTGCCAGCAGTAACTCAAGAAATCAGCCCCAGCATTTT
D: -; V: TRBV20-1; size: many; J: TRBJ2-3; CDR3: CSASLRQSTDTQYF; DNA: TGCAGTGCTAGTTTGAGGCAGTCCACAGATACGCAGTATTTT
D: TRBD2; V: TRBV12-3/TRBV12-4; size: many; J: TRBJ2-7; CDR3: CASSLGTSGTYEQYF; DNA: TGTGCCAGCAGTTTAGGGACTAGCGGAACTTACGAGCAGTACTTC
D: TRBD2; V: TRBV11-2; size: -; J: TRBJ2-1; CDR3: CASSLAPEAGTSAGATYNEQFF; DNA: TGTGCCAGCAGCTTAGCGCCGGAGGCGGGGACTAGCGCGGGGGCAACCTACAATGAGCAGTTCTTC
D: -; V: TRBV3-1; size: many; J: TRBJ1-3; CDR3: CASSQGGENTIYF; DNA: TGTGCCAGCAGCCAAGGAGGGGAAAACACCATATATTTT
D: -; V: TRBV7-9; size: -; J: TRBJ2-7; CDR3: CASSLVGTNENYEQYF; DNA: TGTGCCAGCAGCTTAGTGGGCACTAATGAAAACTACGAGCAGTACTTC
D: -; V: TRBV29-1; size: -; J: TRBJ1-2; CDR3: CSVGSTGPNYGYTF; DNA: TGCAGCGTTGGGTCCACAGGGCCCAACTATGGCTACACCTTC
D: TRBD1; V: TRBV12-3/TRBV12-4; size: many; J: TRBJ1-2; CDR3: CASRWTGKGRGYTF; DNA: TGTGCCAGCAGGTGGACAGGGAAAGGTAGAGGCTACACCTTC
D: -; V: TRBV12-3/TRBV12-4; size: -; J: TRBJ2-5; CDR3: CARGRSQETQYF; DNA: TGTGCCAGGGGGAGAAGCCAAGAGACCCAGTACTTC
D: TRBD1; V: TRBV19; size: many; J: TRBJ1-5; CDR3: CASSNPGGVWGGNQPQHF; DNA: TGTGCCAGTAGTAATCCAGGGGGAGTTTGGGGAGGCAATCAGCCCCAGCATTTT
D: TRBD2; V: TRBV5-1; size: -; J: TRBJ2-2; CDR3: CASSLVGRLTGELFF; DNA: TGCGCCAGCAGCTTGGTCGGGAGGTTAACCGGGGAGCTGTTTTTT
D: -; V: TRBV6-5; size: many; J: TRBJ1-6; CDR3: CASSYSIRPDNSPLHF; DNA: TGTGCCAGCAGTTACTCGATCAGGCCTGATAATTCACCCCTCCACTTT
D: -; V: TRBV18; size: -; J: TRBJ2-7; CDR3: CASSPREETFLEQYF; DNA: TGTGCCAGCTCACCGAGGGAGGAGACCTTTTTGGAGCAGTACTTC
D: -; V: TRBV7-8; size: -; J: TRBJ1-1; CDR3: CASSRSYQNTEAFF; DNA: TGTGCCAGCAGCCGCTCATACCAGAACACTGAAGCTTTCTTT
D: -; V: TRBV4-2; size: medium-sized; J: TRBJ2-3; CDR3: CASSQDQGPDTQYF; DNA: TGTGCCAGCAGCCAAGATCAGGGTCCAGATACGCAGTATTTT
D: -; V: TRBV12-3/TRBV12-4; size: many; J: TRBJ2-1; CDR3: CASSLRRDKGRNEQFF; DNA: TGTGCCAGCAGTTTACGCCGGGACAAAGGGAGGAATGAGCAGTTCTTC
D: -; V: TRBV12-3/TRBV12-4; size: once; J: TRBJ2-3; CDR3: CASTSGVTGTQYF; DNA: TGTGCCAGCACTTCAGGGGTCACAGGTACGCAGTATTTT
D: TRBD2; V: TRBV7-2; size: -; J: TRBJ2-3; CDR3: CASSDQRGASDEQYF; DNA: TGTGCCAGCAGCGACCAGCGGGGGGCATCAGATGAGCAGTATTTT